The 23 T cell receptor beta chains in this list originate from one sample, sequenced in a study of CD8+ T cells in alopecia areata. Investigators isolated RNA and reverse transcribed it into cDNA to act as the sequencing template. Profiled with immunoSEQ multiplex PCR; TCRdb holds only in-frame clones, not every one. The sample shows some 150,000 clones, 65% to 75% of them seen only once. This specimen was CD8+ T cells sorted from blood, taken at week 0. The source is a human donor with alopecia areata.

V and J are TRBV4-1 and TRBJ2-3; weak D call: TRBD2 (5 bases). CDR1 is MGHRA and CDR2 is YSYEKL in the germline V gene. The CDR3 covers 16 residues. The germline V and J ends were trimmed by 2 bases and 3 bases, with 15 bases remaining between them. The CDR3 spells CASSQIPSRGTDTQYF. For the CDR3, the DNA is TGCGCCAGCAGCCAAATCCCCTCACGGGGAACAGATACGCAGTATTTT.

This clone has only a few counts. The chain is built from TRBV29-1 and TRBJ2-2; tentatively, D is TRBD2 (5 bases). The CDR3 consists of 14 residues. Germline V gene lookup returns CDR1 SQVTM and CDR2 ANQGSEA. The germline V and J ends were trimmed by 4 bases and 6 bases, with 15 bases remaining between them. As DNA, the CDR3 is TGCAGCGTTGCGTCGGGGTTTCCGGCCGGGGAGCTGTTTTTT. Translated: CSVASGFPAGELFF.

The chain joins TRBV23-1 to TRBJ1-1; D possibly corresponds to TRBD1 (5 bases). TRBV23-1 is noted as an ORF with a role that remains uncertain. V was shortened by 6 bases and J by 0 bases, with 11 bases between the two germline ends. This CDR3 has 14 residues. CDR3 DNA sequence: TGCGCCAGCAGAAAAGGGGTAGTGAACACTGAAGCTTTCTTT. This encodes CASRKGVVNTEAFF.

The chain links TRBV9 to TRBJ2-1, with D unresolved. The CDR3 has 16 residues. V was clipped by 4 bases and J by 1 base, with 15 bases between them. Germline lookup yields CDR1 SGDLS and CDR2 YYNGEE. CDR3 sequence: CASSSPTAPSYNEQFF. CDR3 in DNA: TGTGCCAGCAGCTCCCCCACAGCCCCGTCCTACAATGAGCAGTTCTTC.

The rearrangement uses TRBV7-6 and TRBJ1-2, with 7 bases lining up with TRBD1. V lost 5 bases, J lost 5 bases, and 5 bases stayed unmatched. The CDR3 spans 13 residues. Germline values: CDR1 SGHVS, CDR2 FNYEAQ. CDR3 loop: CASSPGQKYGYTF. CDR3 sequence (DNA): TGTGCCAGCAGCCCGGGACAGAAATATGGCTACACCTTC.

This chain links TRBV7-8 with TRBJ2-7; no reliable D call. Trimming cost V 5 bases and J 2 bases, with 7 bases left between them. Germline CDR1 and CDR2: SGHVS and FQNEAQ. CDR3 length: 12 residues. The CDR3 spells CASSPWTYEQYF. CDR3 sequence (DNA): TGTGCCAGCAGCCCGTGGACCTACGAGCAGTACTTC.

CDR3 loop: CASSFTQLSSYEQYF. The DNA of the CDR3 is TGTGCCAGCAGTTTCACTCAGCTCAGCTCCTACGAGCAGTACTTC. This chain links TRBV27 with TRBJ2-7, with D hard to call. CDR1 and CDR2 from the germline V gene are MNHEY and SMNVEV (reference sequence). The V and J ends lost 3 bases and 0 bases respectively, with 12 bases between them. CDR3 size: 15 residues.

The sample holds a few counts of this clone. The chain combines TRBV29-1 with TRBJ2-4; 8 bases line up with TRBD1. The CDR3 extends over 14 amino acids. Germline V gives CDR1 SQVTM, CDR2 ANQGSEA. V lost 4 bases and J lost 0; bases outside the gene matches: 2. CDR3 sequence reads: CSVAGGEAKNIQYF. The CDR3 region has the DNA TGCAGCGTTGCAGGGGGCGAAGCCAAAAACATTCAGTACTTC.

In this sample, this clone turned up once. The chain combines TRBV5-1 with TRBJ1-4; TRBD1 matches at 7 bases. Germline lookup yields CDR1 SGHRS and CDR2 YFSETQ. The junction had 3 bases not matched to a gene; V was cut back by 4 bases and J by 0 bases. CDR3 length: 15 amino acids. The CDR3 DNA reads as TGCGCCAGCAGCGTGGGACAGTCAACTAATGAAAAACTGTTTTTT. Protein: CASSVGQSTNEKLFF.

The chain couples TRBV6-5 to TRBJ2-7, with D tentatively TRBD1 (7 bases). Germline values: CDR1 MNHEY, CDR2 SVGAGI. Trimming removed 4 bases from V and 3 bases from J, with 13 bases in between. The CDR3 spans 14 residues. The CDR3 loop reads CASSLAGGFYEQYF. The CDR3, as DNA: TGTGCCAGCAGTTTGGCAGGGGGGTTCTACGAGCAGTACTTC.

The chain couples TRBV5-1 to TRBJ2-3; no firm D call. The CDR3 has 14 amino acids. Trimming left V 0 bases short and J 4 bases short, with 9 bases between. The germline V gene encodes CDR1 SGHRS and CDR2 YFSETQ. CDR3 amino acids: CASSLDVPSDTQYF. CDR3 DNA sequence: TGCGCCAGCAGCTTGGACGTTCCGTCAGATACGCAGTATTTT.

About this clone itself: A read error may account for a junction end that differs from germline. V gene TRBV29-1 combines with J gene TRBJ2-7; D is ambiguous. CDR1 and CDR2 (germline): SQVTM, ANQGSEA. The CDR3 spans 11 residues. DNA for the CDR3: TGCAGCGCTGAACACTCCTACGAGCAGTACTTC. This codes for CSAEHSYEQYF.

This clone was counted between two and nine times. The genes are TRBV7-9 and TRBJ1-2, with 10 nucleotides matching TRBD1. In germline, CDR1 is SEHNR, CDR2 FQNEAQ (reference sequence). J was trimmed by 0 bases and V by 5 bases; bases with no gene match: 15. The CDR3 sequence is 19 residues long. CDR3: CASSPRDRGPELPNYGYTF. The CDR3 bases are TGTGCCAGCAGCCCGCGGGACAGGGGCCCAGAGCTCCCTAACTATGGCTACACCTTC.

This chain joins TRBV12-5 and TRBJ2-5; D is possibly TRBD2 (5 bases). The V and J ends lost 4 bases and 2 bases respectively, with 5 bases between them. From germline, CDR1 is LGHNT and CDR2 FRNRAP. The CDR3 contains 12 residues. The CDR3 bases are TGTGCTAGTGGTTGGAGGCAAGAGACCCAGTACTTC. Translating it yields CASGWRQETQYF.

J is TRBJ2-1 and V is TRBV7-9; no clear D. This CDR3 has 12 residues. Looked up from germline, CDR1 is SEHNR and CDR2 is FQNEAQ (reference sequence). V lost 1 base, J lost 8 bases, and 6 bases lay in between. CDR3 residues: CASSLGSYEQFF. CDR3 nucleotides: TGTGCCAGCAGCTTAGGGTCTTATGAGCAGTTCTTC.

This clone was detected once. J is TRBJ1-6 and V is TRBV7-8, with D tentatively TRBD1 (6 bases). CDR3 length equals 16 residues. V gave up 0 bases and J gave up 3 bases, with 9 bases separating them. The germline gives CDR1 SGHVS, CDR2 FQNEAQ. CDR3 in amino acids: CASSLARGLYNSPLHF. The CDR3 coding sequence is TGTGCCAGCAGCTTAGCGCGGGGGCTCTATAATTCACCCCTCCACTTT.

The genes are TRBV4-1 and TRBJ2-3, with 9 bases fitting TRBD1. The germline V gene encodes CDR1 MGHRA and CDR2 YSYEKL. This CDR3 is built from 15 residues. Losses at the gene ends were 3 bases for V and 2 bases for J; bases not matched to a gene: 3. The CDR3: CASSQGTGNTDTQYF. For the CDR3, the DNA is TGCGCCAGCAGCCAGGGGACAGGGAACACAGATACGCAGTATTTT.

The chain couples TRBV2 to TRBJ2-3; tentatively, D is TRBD2 (5 bases). V was shortened by 9 bases and J by 1 base, with 11 bases between the two germline ends. Germline CDR1 is SNHLY and CDR2 is FYNNEI. The CDR3 contains 13 residues. This CDR3 is CAREGRGTDTQYF. The CDR3 DNA reads TGTGCCAGAGAGGGTAGAGGCACAGATACGCAGTATTTT. Variable domain in full (rest from reference TRBV2 and TRBJ2-3): EPEVTQTPSHQVTQMGQEVILRCVPISNHLYFYWYRQILGQKVEFLVSFYNNEISEKSEIFDDQFSVERPDGSNFTLKIRSTKLEDSAMYFCAREGRGTDTQYFGPGTRLTVL.

This clone was detected a few times. The V call is TRBV27, the J call TRBJ1-5; unclear D gene. This CDR3 spans 16 amino acids. Trimming pared 6 bases from V and 0 bases from J, leaving 15 bases between. Per germline, CDR1 MNHEY and CDR2 SMNVEV (reference sequence). The chain's CDR3 is CASSDGRHYSNQPQHF. The CDR3 DNA reads as TGTGCCAGCAGCGACGGAAGGCACTATAGCAATCAGCCCCAGCATTTT.

This clone occurred a few times. V is TRBV4-1 and J is TRBJ2-4; tentative D call: TRBD2 (5 bases). V lost 4 bases, J lost 7 bases, and 17 bases lay in between. CDR1 MGHRA and CDR2 YSYEKL come from the germline V gene. The CDR3 is made up of 15 amino acids. As DNA, the CDR3 is TGCGCCAGCAGCCCAGACCGCGGGTTCGGTAACATTCAGTACTTC. This translates into CASSPDRGFGNIQYF.

The chain has TRBV15 and TRBJ1-2; 7 positions agree with TRBD1. There are 16 residues in the CDR3. Trimming cost V 5 bases and J 8 bases; bases outside gene matches: 17. Germline V gene lookup returns CDR1 LNHNV and CDR2 YYDKDF (reference sequence). CDR3 sequence (DNA): TGTGCCACCAGCGGCGCGGACAGGAGGAGGCCTTGGGGCTACACCTTC. Translated, it gives CATSGADRRRPWGYTF.

The rearrangement uses TRBV15 and TRBJ2-5; D is possibly TRBD2 (7 bases). Germline V gene data show CDR1 as LNHNV and CDR2 as YYDKDF (reference sequence). The CDR3 spans 13 residues. Trimming pared 4 bases from V and 5 bases from J, leaving 11 bases between. This CDR3 is CATSNGGLETQYF. In DNA form, the CDR3 reads TGTGCCACCAGCAACGGGGGGCTCGAGACCCAGTACTTC.

The V gene is TRBV11-1, the J gene TRBJ1-1; D is undetermined. Germline V CDR1 and CDR2: SGHAT, FQDESV (reference sequence). Trimming took 1 base from V and 0 from J, leaving 3 bases between them. The CDR3 length is 13 residues. CDR3 loop: CASSLVVNTEAFF. The CDR3 DNA reads as TGTGCCAGCAGCTTAGTGGTGAACACTGAAGCTTTCTTT.